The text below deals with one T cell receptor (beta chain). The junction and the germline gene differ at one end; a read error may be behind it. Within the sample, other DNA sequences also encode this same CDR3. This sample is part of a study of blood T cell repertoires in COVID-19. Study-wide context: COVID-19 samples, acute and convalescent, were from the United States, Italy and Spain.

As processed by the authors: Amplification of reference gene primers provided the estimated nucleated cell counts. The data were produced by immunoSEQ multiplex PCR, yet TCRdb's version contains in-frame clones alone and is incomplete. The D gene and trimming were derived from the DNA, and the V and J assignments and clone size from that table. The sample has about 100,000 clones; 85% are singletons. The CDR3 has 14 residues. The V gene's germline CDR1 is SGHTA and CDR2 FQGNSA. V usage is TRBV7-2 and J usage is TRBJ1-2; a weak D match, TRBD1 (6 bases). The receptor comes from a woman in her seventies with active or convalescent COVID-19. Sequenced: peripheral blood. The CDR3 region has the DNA TGTGCCAGCAGCAAGGACAGCCTCATCTATGGCTACACTTTC. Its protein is CASSKDSLIYGYTF.